Below, 26 T cell receptor beta chains from the same sample are listed, as sequenced in a study of cytomegalovirus exposure and HLA in healthy donors. Primers for the PCR totalled 60 Vbeta and 13 Jbeta. Repertoires were generated with immunoSEQ multiplex PCR, while TCRdb's copy carries only in-frame clones and drops some. The listing records tens of thousands of clones. Source material: PBMCs. These receptors came from a woman aged 25-40 years in good health and CMV-seronegative.

The chain recombines TRBV28 with TRBJ1-2; 7 bases match TRBD1. The CDR3 has 19 residues. J lost 4 bases, V lost 6 bases, and 23 bases had no gene match. Germline V gene lookup returns CDR1 MDHEN and CDR2 SYDVKM. CDR3 nucleotides: TGTGCCAGCAGCCTAGGGGGGCTAGTGCCGGGACAGAGCAGCTATGGCTACACCTTC. As protein: CASSLGGLVPGQSSYGYTF.

V and J are TRBV30 and TRBJ2-7, with 7 bases aligning to TRBD1. After removal of 1 base from V and 2 bases from J, the junction contained 8 bases not matched to a gene. The germline gives CDR1 GTSNPN, CDR2 SVGIG (reference sequence). This CDR3 has 15 amino acids. Here the CDR3 DNA reads TGTGCCTGGAGTGGTAACAGGGGCCTCGCCTACGAGCAGTACTTC. This encodes CAWSGNRGLAYEQYF.

The chain combines TRBV18 with TRBJ1-1; D possibly corresponds to TRBD1 (6 bases). The CDR3 consists of 14 residues. V lost 4 bases to trimming and J lost 2 bases, with 11 bases between them. Germline CDR1 is KGHSH and CDR2 is LQKENI. CDR3 DNA: TGTGCCAGCTCACACACAGGGCTCAACACTGAAGCTTTCTTT. Encoded protein: CASSHTGLNTEAFF.

The chain couples TRBV6-1 to TRBJ1-5, with D unresolved. V dropped 4 bases and J dropped 7 bases, with 14 bases sitting between them. The length of the CDR3 is 14 residues. Germline V gives CDR1 MNHNS, CDR2 SASEGT. In DNA, the CDR3 is TGTGCCAGCAGTGGAGGGTCTCCATTACAGCCCCAGCATTTT. Translation gives CASSGGSPLQPQHF.

To note about this clone: This sample also contains other DNA sequences that code for the same CDR3. The chain carries TRBV30 and TRBJ2-3; TRBD1 might be the D (6 bases). The CDR3 has 12 residues. The germline gives CDR1 GTSNPN, CDR2 SVGIG (reference sequence). Trimming removed 4 bases from V and 3 bases from J, with 8 bases in between. The CDR3 coding sequence is TGTGCCTGGACCAGGGGAACAGATACGCAGTATTTT. Amino acid sequence: CAWTRGTDTQYF.

This sequence joins TRBV4-1 and TRBJ2-1; tentatively, D is TRBD2 (6 bases). This CDR3 comprises 13 residues. In germline, CDR1 is MGHRA, CDR2 YSYEKL. V lost 3 bases to trimming and J lost 9 bases, with 12 bases between them. The CDR3 protein is CASSQGGEGEQFF. CDR3 coding DNA: TGCGCCAGCAGCCAGGGGGGAGAGGGTGAGCAGTTCTTC.

The rearrangement uses TRBV7-8 and TRBJ2-7; tentatively, D is TRBD2 (5 bases). This CDR3 spans 15 amino acids. Germline V CDR1 and CDR2: SGHVS, FQNEAQ. V lost 3 bases and J lost 2, with 14 bases in between. The DNA for the CDR3 is TGTGCCAGCAGCTTGCAACGGACTGCCGCCTACGAGCAGTACTTC. It encodes CASSLQRTAAYEQYF.

The chain has TRBV6-1 and TRBJ2-7; 14 bases match TRBD2. The CDR3 has 18 residues. The germline gives CDR1 MNHNS, CDR2 SASEGT. The trim removed 1 base at V and 2 bases at J, leaving 7 bases unmatched. The CDR3 DNA follows: TGTGCCAGCAGTGAAGTGGAGGGACTAGCGGGGGTTGCCTACGAGCAGTACTTC. This sequence encodes CASSEVEGLAGVAYEQYF.

This chain joins TRBV25-1 and TRBJ1-1; tentative D call: TRBD1 (5 bases). Germline lookup yields CDR1 MGHDK and CDR2 SYGVNS. The CDR3 extends over 15 amino acids. V lost 4 bases, J lost 0 bases, and 12 bases lay in between. Written as DNA, the CDR3 is TGTGCCAGCAGTGGGCGGGGGGGATTGAACACTGAAGCTTTCTTT. The encoded protein is CASSGRGGLNTEAFF. Together with reference TRBV25-1 and TRBJ1-1, the CDR3 gives the full variable domain: EADIYQTPRYLVIGTGKKITLECSQTMGHDKMYWYQQDPGMELHLIHYSYGVNSTEKGDLSSESTVSRIRTEHFPLTLESARPSHTSQYLCASSGRGGLNTEAFFGQGTRLTVV.

The chain employs TRBV4-1 and TRBJ1-1, with TRBD1 matching 7 bases. This CDR3 is 15 amino acids long. The V gene's germline CDR1 is MGHRA and CDR2 YSYEKL. V lost 1 base to trimming and J lost 7 bases; unmatched junction nucleotides: 9. In nucleotides, the CDR3 is TGCGCCAGCAGCCAAGCCTCACTAGGGGACAGTGAAGCTTTCTTT. Translation: CASSQASLGDSEAFF.

This chain links TRBV5-8 with TRBJ2-3; 7 bases match TRBD1. The CDR3 has 16 residues. Per germline, CDR1 SGHTS and CDR2 YDEGEE. After removal of 1 base from V and 0 bases from J, the junction contained 5 bases not matched to a gene. The CDR3 sequence is CASSLTGQESTDTQYF. DNA of the CDR3: TGTGCCAGCAGCTTGACCGGACAGGAGAGCACAGATACGCAGTATTTT.

As to this clone: Germline is not matched at one junction end, which may reflect a read error. The chain is built from TRBV30 and TRBJ2-3; TRBD2 matches 8 bases. Germline V gene sequence: CDR1 GTSNPN, CDR2 SVGIG (reference sequence). This CDR3 is 19 amino acids long. The CDR3 loop reads CAWSVKEEAGGRLTDKQYF. The DNA for the CDR3 is TGTGCCTGGAGTGTAAAAGAAGAGGCGGGAGGCCGGTTGACAGATAAGCAGTATTTT.

This rearrangement joins TRBV9 to TRBJ2-5; 9 bases fit TRBD2. This CDR3 region has 16 residues. Germline V gene sequence: CDR1 SGDLS, CDR2 YYNGEE. With V trimmed by 3 bases and J by 5 bases, 11 bases remained unmatched. The CDR3 DNA reads as TGTGCCAGCAGCGCGCTGGGGACTAGCCAGCTCGAGACCCAGTACTTC. Its protein is CASSALGTSQLETQYF.

CDR3 residues: CASSSSTFVTDTQYF. The CDR3 DNA reads as TGTGCCAGCAGCTCGTCGACTTTTGTCACAGATACGCAGTATTTT. This chain connects TRBV5-4 to TRBJ2-3; no clear D gene. The CDR3 consists of 15 residues. V gave up 3 bases and J gave up 2 bases, with 13 bases separating them. The germline V gene encodes CDR1 SGHNT and CDR2 YYREEE (reference sequence).

The V call is TRBV6-1, the J call TRBJ2-5, with D hard to call. Trimming removed 4 bases at V and 1 base at J, with 7 bases between. The CDR3 has 13 residues. Germline CDR1 reads MNHNS; CDR2 reads SASEGT. The CDR3 region is CASSVHSQETQYF. As DNA, the CDR3 is TGTGCCAGCAGTGTCCACAGCCAAGAGACCCAGTACTTC.

The chain uses TRBV5-4 and TRBJ1-1; 9 bases align to TRBD1. The length of the CDR3 is 14 residues. CDR1 and CDR2 from the germline V gene are SGHNT and YYREEE (reference sequence). V dropped 3 bases and J dropped 10; count of bases not matched to a gene: 10. The chain's CDR3 is CASSSGQGPSGAFF. The CDR3 coding sequence is TGTGCCAGCAGCTCAGGACAGGGGCCGTCGGGAGCTTTCTTT.

CDR3 in amino acids: CSVKDSTAGTQYF. CDR3 in DNA: TGCAGCGTTAAGGACAGCACGGCGGGGACCCAGTACTTC. This chain uses TRBV29-1 with TRBJ2-5; the D gene is possibly TRBD1 (6 bases). V lost 5 bases to trimming and J lost 7 bases, with 17 bases between them. The CDR3 runs to 13 residues. Germline assignment: CDR1 SQVTM and CDR2 ANQGSEA.

The rearrangement links TRBV4-1 to TRBJ2-7, with 7 bases fitting TRBD1. The germline V gene has CDR1 MGHRA and CDR2 YSYEKL. V trimming: 3 bases; J trimming: 7 bases; junction bases outside the gene matches: 12. CDR3 length equals 15 residues. The CDR3 loop reads CASSHDTGAHREQYF. CDR3 sequence (DNA): TGCGCCAGCAGCCATGATACAGGGGCCCATCGGGAGCAGTACTTC.

The CDR3 sequence: CASSLGASGRTDTQYF. CDR3 bases: TGTGCCAGCAGCTTAGGGGCTAGCGGGCGTACAGATACGCAGTATTTT. The chain carries TRBV7-9 and TRBJ2-3; 8 bases agree with TRBD2. CDR3 length: 16 amino acids. CDR1 is SEHNR and CDR2 is FQNEAQ in the germline V gene (reference sequence). After removal of 1 base from V and 3 bases from J, the junction contained 6 bases not matched to a gene.

This sequence joins TRBV5-8 and TRBJ2-3; tentatively, D is TRBD2 (7 bases). Trimming pared 4 bases from V and 2 bases from J, leaving 14 bases between. Per germline, CDR1 SGHTS and CDR2 YDEGEE. The CDR3 has 15 residues. CDR3 region: CASSPQGLSTDTQYF. DNA of the CDR3: TGTGCCAGCAGCCCACAGGGACTATCCACAGATACGCAGTATTTT. The full variable domain, completed using reference TRBV5-8 and TRBJ2-3, is EAGVTQSPTHLIKTRGQQATLRCSPISGHTSVYWYQQALGLGLQFLLWYDEGEERNRGNFPPRFSGRQFPNYSSELNVNALELEDSALYLCASSPQGLSTDTQYFGPGTRLTVL.

The chain carries TRBV4-1 and TRBJ1-1; 7 nucleotides line up with TRBD1. CDR1 and CDR2 from the germline V gene are MGHRA and YSYEKL. The length of the CDR3 is 15 residues. J lost 5 bases, V lost 0 bases, and 6 bases had no gene match. CDR3 sequence: CASSQDSRGRTEAFF. CDR3 coding DNA: TGCGCCAGCAGCCAAGATTCGAGGGGGCGGACTGAAGCTTTCTTT.

The chain couples TRBV2 to TRBJ2-7, with D unresolved. The germline V and J ends were trimmed by 3 bases and 0 bases, with 3 bases remaining between them. Per the germline V gene, CDR1 is SNHLY and CDR2 is FYNNEI. The CDR3 covers 12 residues. CDR3 in DNA: TGTGCCAGCAGTGAGAGCTCCTACGAGCAGTACTTC. Its translation is CASSESSYEQYF. Combining the CDR3 with reference TRBV2 and TRBJ2-7 gives the whole variable domain EPEVTQTPSHQVTQMGQEVILRCVPISNHLYFYWYRQILGQKVEFLVSFYNNEISEKSEIFDDQFSVERPDGSNFTLKIRSTKLEDSAMYFCASSESSYEQYFGPGTRLTVT.

This chain uses TRBV5-8 with TRBJ2-3; 16 positions match TRBD2. The CDR3 is made up of 17 amino acids. The V gene end was trimmed by 4 bases and the J gene end by 3 bases; junction bases not matched to a gene: 5. From germline, CDR1 is SGHTS and CDR2 YDEGEE. The CDR3 DNA reads as TGTGCCAGCAGCGACGGGACTAGCGGGGGGGCTACAGATACGCAGTATTTT. This translates into CASSDGTSGGATDTQYF.

This chain joins TRBV12-5 and TRBJ1-1, with 9 bases aligning to TRBD1. Looked up from germline, CDR1 is LGHNT and CDR2 is FRNRAP. The CDR3 is 15 residues long. Trimming took 1 base from V and 9 from J; bases not matched to a gene: 9. The CDR3 DNA reads TGTGCTAGTGGTTTGGACATCCGGGACAGGGTGAAAGCTTTCTTT. Translated, it gives CASGLDIRDRVKAFF. Based on the CDR3 plus reference TRBV12-5 and TRBJ1-1, the full variable domain is DARVTQTPRHKVTEMGQEVTMRCQPILGHNTVFWYRQTMMQGLELLAYFRNRAPLDDSGMPKDRFSAEMPDATLATLKIQPSEPRDSAVYFCASGLDIRDRVKAFFGQGTRLTVV.

The rearrangement uses TRBV2 and TRBJ2-2; TRBD1 might be the D (5 bases). CDR3 length: 14 residues. Germline CDR1 and CDR2: SNHLY and FYNNEI. V was clipped by 3 bases and J by 8 bases, with 13 bases between them. In DNA, the CDR3 is TGTGCCAGCAGTGACTACAGGAATGCGGGGGAGCTGTTTTTT. Its translation: CASSDYRNAGELFF.

The V call is TRBV4-1, the J call TRBJ2-7; D perhaps matches TRBD1 (6 bases). CDR3 size: 18 residues. Germline CDR1 is MGHRA and CDR2 is YSYEKL. V was trimmed by 4 bases and J by 3 bases, leaving 25 bases between them. The CDR3, as DNA: TGCGCCAGCAGCCTTTCGGGACAAAAGAGTGAAGTTGGCTACGAGCAGTACTTC. As protein: CASSLSGQKSEVGYEQYF.